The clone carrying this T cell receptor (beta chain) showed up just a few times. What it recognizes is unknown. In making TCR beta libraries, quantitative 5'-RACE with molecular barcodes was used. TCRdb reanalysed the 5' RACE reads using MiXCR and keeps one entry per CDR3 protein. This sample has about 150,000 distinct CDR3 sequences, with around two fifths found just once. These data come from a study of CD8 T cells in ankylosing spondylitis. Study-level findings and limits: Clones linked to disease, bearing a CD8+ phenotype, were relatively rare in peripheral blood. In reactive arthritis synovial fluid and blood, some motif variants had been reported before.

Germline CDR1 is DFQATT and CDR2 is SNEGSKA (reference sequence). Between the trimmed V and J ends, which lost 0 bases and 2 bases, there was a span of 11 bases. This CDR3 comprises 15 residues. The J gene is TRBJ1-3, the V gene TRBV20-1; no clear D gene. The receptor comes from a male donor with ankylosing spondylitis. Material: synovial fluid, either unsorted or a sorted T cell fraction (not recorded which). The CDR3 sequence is CSARDWSMPGNTIYF. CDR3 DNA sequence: TGCAGTGCTAGAGATTGGAGTATGCCTGGAAACACCATATATTTT.